The present entry profiles one T cell receptor (beta chain) with its context. The same CDR3 can be traced to other DNA sequences in this sample. The CDR3 runs 14 residues. CDR1 and CDR2 from the germline V gene are SGDLS and YYNGEE. J lost 5 bases, V lost 4 bases, and 7 bases had no gene match. In the original workflow: Cell counts per sample came from amplifying reference gene primers. The method was immunoSEQ multiplex PCR; TCRdb's version includes in-frame clones alone and lacks a portion of them. V, J and clone size are taken as reported in that table, and D and trimming were inferred from the DNA itself. The sample holds about 170,000 clones, 65% to 85% seen once. The data originate from a study of blood T cell repertoires in COVID-19. Study-wide background: Whether acute or convalescent, the COVID-19 samples came from the United States, Italy and Spain. T cells, B-cell-depleted T cells, or PBMCs supplied cDNA or gDNA.

Material for sequencing was peripheral blood. This sequence was found in a woman older than 75 with active or convalescent COVID-19. This rearrangement joins TRBV9 to TRBJ1-1; 8 positions match TRBD1. In DNA form, the CDR3 reads TGTGCCAGCAGCCTCGGACAGGGTGGGACTGAAGCTTTCTTT. Its translation: CASSLGQGGTEAFF.